Presented here are 8 T cell receptor beta chains from one specimen sequenced in a study of Ad26.COV2.S vaccination and SARS-CoV-2 variants. Using immunoSEQ multiplex PCR, the repertoire was profiled, and TCRdb retains in-frame clones only, with some absent. This sample yields approximately 410,000 clones, of which roughly 90% are seen a single time; under 2% belongs to the top ten. The treatment is: around 19 received Ad26.COV2.S at low or high dose, single or two shots; roughly five received placebo; per-sample allocation not given. Day 63 following the first vaccine or placebo injection was when the samples were taken. The sequencing here drew on peripheral blood, taken in a trial of Ad26.COV2.S vaccine versus placebo. These receptors came from a person between 18 and 60 years old who received the Ad26.COV2.S COVID-19 vaccine or a placebo.

The chain employs TRBV9 and TRBJ2-4, with a weak D call TRBD2 (6 bases). Deletions cut 0 bases from V and 0 bases from J, with 10 bases between. Germline V gene sequence: CDR1 SGDLS, CDR2 YYNGEE. The CDR3 extends over 16 amino acids. The CDR3 region has the DNA TGTGCCAGCAGCGTAGGTAGCGGACGAGCCAAAAACATTCAGTACTTC. It codes for CASSVGSGRAKNIQYF.

The chain employs TRBV15 and TRBJ2-7; the D gene is possibly TRBD2 (6 bases). The ends were cut back, 1 base at V and 4 bases at J, with 8 bases in the middle. The CDR3 length is 13 residues. Germline V gene lookup returns CDR1 LNHNV and CDR2 YYDKDF (reference sequence). This CDR3 is CATSRVAAYEQYF. In DNA form, the CDR3 reads TGTGCCACCAGCAGAGTAGCGGCGTACGAGCAGTACTTC.

The gene calls are TRBV10-2 and TRBJ1-1, with 12 bases that match TRBD1. This CDR3 contains 21 residues. Germline CDR1 WSHSY, CDR2 SAAADI. The V gene end was trimmed by 4 bases and the J gene end by 0 bases; junction bases not matched to a gene: 18. The CDR3 here is CASSAGDRGRLYGRMNTEAFF. DNA for the CDR3: TGCGCCAGCAGTGCTGGGGACAGGGGGCGTTTATATGGCCGAATGAACACTGAAGCTTTCTTT.

This clone was seen a handful of times. The chain joins TRBV7-2 to TRBJ1-3; D might be TRBD1 (5 bases). V shed 2 bases and J shed 2 bases, with 10 bases lying between them. Germline CDR1 is SGHTA and CDR2 is FQGNSA. This CDR3 comprises 15 residues. Here the CDR3 DNA reads TGTGCCAGCAGCTTAACAGGTGGACCTGGAAACACCATATATTTT. Its protein is CASSLTGGPGNTIYF.

V gene TRBV9 combines with J gene TRBJ2-2; TRBD1 agrees at 8 bases. With V trimmed by 2 bases and J by 3 bases, 9 bases remained unmatched. The CDR3 has 17 amino acids. Per the germline V gene, CDR1 is SGDLS and CDR2 is YYNGEE. The CDR3 sequence: CASSVRTGTGDTGELFF. CDR3 sequence (DNA): TGTGCCAGCAGCGTTAGAACCGGGACAGGTGACACCGGGGAGCTGTTTTTT.

Concerning this clone: One end of the junction varies from germline; a read error may be responsible. The gene calls are TRBV6-5 and TRBJ1-2, with a tentative D call TRBD1 (6 bases). Germline V gene sequence: CDR1 MNHEY, CDR2 SVGAGI. The CDR3 covers 12 residues. CDR3 nucleotide sequence: TGTGCCAGCAGTTCCGGGACACCTGGCTACGCCTTC. This translates into CASSSGTPGYAF.

This clone was seen ten or more times. V gene TRBV7-8 combines with J gene TRBJ2-7, with 8 bases aligning to TRBD1. Germline values: CDR1 SGHVS, CDR2 FQNEAQ. This CDR3 contains 15 residues. V shed 2 bases and J 2 bases; nucleotides not matched to a gene: 5. Written as DNA, the CDR3 is TGTGCCAGCAGCTTACAACAGACAGGGGCCTACGAGCAGTACTTC. Its protein is CASSLQQTGAYEQYF.

This clone was counted a single time. The chain links TRBV6-5 to TRBJ2-7; tentatively, D is TRBD2 (5 bases). V was pared by 5 bases and J by 3 bases, with 8 bases between. Looked up from germline, CDR1 is MNHEY and CDR2 is SVGAGI. The CDR3 consists of 12 residues. CDR3 in amino acids: CASSRRGYEQYF. As DNA, the CDR3 is TGTGCCAGCAGTCGTCGGGGCTACGAGCAGTACTTC.